Below are 8 T cell receptor beta chains sequenced from a single sample in a study of response to subunit inactivated influenza vaccine. MiXCR was run by TCRdb on the RT-PCR reads, yielding one entry per CDR3 protein. The data show roughly 570,000 distinct CDR3 sequences, with around 13% seen just once and around 13% held by the top ten. The specimen was PBMCs from blood, collected more than 35 days after vaccination. The receptors stem from a man over 45 who received an inactivated influenza vaccine.

This rearrangement joins TRBV5-1 to TRBJ2-2; D remains unclear. Trimming shortened V by 4 bases and J by 5 bases, and 6 bases separated the two germline ends. Germline lookup yields CDR1 SGHRS and CDR2 YFSETQ. The length of the CDR3 is 12 residues. The CDR3 protein is CASSPMTGELFF. CDR3 bases: TGCGCCAGCAGCCCAATGACCGGGGAGCTGTTTTTT.

In its sample, this clonotype was seen a few times. The chain combines TRBV5-6 with TRBJ2-3; no definite D call. The CDR3 sequence is 13 residues long. With 1 base removed from V and 5 bases from J, the gap between germline ends came to 8 bases. In germline, CDR1 is SGHDT, CDR2 YYEEEE. CDR3 protein: CASSLLYQDTQYF. The DNA of the CDR3 is TGTGCCAGCAGCTTGCTTTACCAAGATACGCAGTATTTT.

This clonotype was seen only a few times. This sequence joins TRBV7-2 and TRBJ2-3, with 12 nucleotides matching TRBD2. The V gene's germline CDR1 is SGHTA and CDR2 FQGNSA. Germline trimming cut 9 bases from V and 2 bases from J; bases unmatched to any gene: 6. This CDR3 has 15 residues. This chain's CDR3 is CASRGTSGPTDTQYF. In nucleotides, the CDR3 is TGTGCCAGTCGGGGGACTAGCGGGCCCACAGATACGCAGTATTTT. The full variable domain, in which reference TRBV7-2 and TRBJ2-3 provide the parts outside the CDR3, is GAGVSQSPSNKVTEKGKDVELRCDPISGHTALYWYRQSLGQGLEFLIYFQGNSAPDKSGLPSDRFSAERTGGSVSTLTIQRTQQEDSAVYLCASRGTSGPTDTQYFGPGTRLTVL.

This clonotype has a handful of counts. The V and J genes are TRBV7-2 and TRBJ2-2; D remains unclear. V lost 3 bases and J 7 bases, leaving 9 bases between the germline ends. The CDR3 spans 13 residues. Germline-derived CDR1 and CDR2 are SGHTA and FQGNSA. The CDR3 nucleotides are TGTGCCAGCAGCTTGATATTCGTCGGGGAGCTGTTTTTT. It translates to CASSLIFVGELFF.

The chain has TRBV20-1 and TRBJ2-5, with D possibly called TRBD1 or TRBD2 (6 bases each). V dropped 3 bases and J dropped 3 bases, with 8 bases sitting between them. This CDR3 spans 12 amino acids. The germline V gene has CDR1 DFQATT and CDR2 SNEGSKA (reference sequence). The CDR3 nucleotides read TGCAGTGCTAGGGAGGGGGAAGAGACCCAGTACTTC. Its protein product is CSAREGEETQYF.

This clonotype was detected ten times or more. This rearrangement joins TRBV7-8 to TRBJ2-7; 9 positions agree with TRBD1. Trimming removed 8 bases from V and 5 bases from J; junction bases left unmatched: 10. This CDR3 comprises 14 residues. Germline assignment: CDR1 SGHVS and CDR2 FQNEAQ. The CDR3 loop reads CASLPTQGANEQYF. As DNA, the CDR3 is TGTGCCAGCCTACCAACACAGGGGGCGAACGAGCAGTACTTC.

This clonotype was detected a few times. The rearrangement joins TRBV4-3 to TRBJ2-7; D gene ambiguous. V was pared by 0 bases and J by 5 bases, with 14 bases between. Germline values: CDR1 LGHNA, CDR2 YSLEER. The CDR3 runs to 15 residues. CDR3 loop: CASSQDVNEYDEQYF. Written as DNA, the CDR3 is TGCGCCAGCAGCCAAGACGTTAATGAGTACGACGAGCAGTACTTC.

This sequence joins TRBV9 and TRBJ2-1; TRBD2 matches at 10 bases. CDR3 length: 15 residues. V trimming: 3 bases; J trimming: 6 bases; junction bases outside the gene matches: 6. The germline V gene has CDR1 SGDLS and CDR2 YYNGEE. CDR3 in amino acids: CASSAASGSTNEQFF. CDR3 nucleotides: TGTGCCAGCAGCGCCGCTAGCGGGAGTACCAATGAGCAGTTCTTC.